This is a list of T cell receptor beta chains from one sample in a study of regulatory T cells in long-lasting Graves disease. TCRdb redid the calling of the multiplex PCR reads with MiXCR, one entry per CDR3 protein. The table shows 400,000 to 650,000 distinct CDR3 sequences, with approximately 16% occurring only once. This sample also appeared in a second study, on T cells in Graves' hyperthyroidism and ophthalmopathy.

The sample here was peripheral blood mononuclear cells (PBMCs), taken at new diagnosis, from a patient treated with antithyroid drugs. These receptors were collected from a woman aged 35 to 59 with Graves disease. CDR3s include the opening cysteine and the closing phenylalanine or tryptophan. D genes are given only for firm matches. Size values are once, few and many counts, or a class for expanded clones, and some rows have none.

TRBV20-1	TRBJ2-7	many	.	CSAMKDGGSTSGQYF	TGCAGTGCTATGAAGGACGGAGGATCTACGAGCGGGCAGTACTTC
TRBV12-3/TRBV12-4	TRBJ2-2	.	.	CASRSTRDAGELFF	TGTGCCAGCAGAAGCACACGGGACGCCGGGGAGCTGTTTTTT
TRBV11-2	TRBJ1-1	.	.	CASSLGRWVRDTEAFF	TGTGCCAGCAGCTTAGGTCGTTGGGTTCGGGACACTGAAGCTTTCTTT
TRBV3-1	TRBJ1-1	many	.	CASSQTGYLTEAFF	TGTGCCAGCAGCCAGACAGGTTACTTGACTGAAGCTTTCTTT
TRBV30	TRBJ2-2	few	TRBD1	CAWGRRQGNTGELFF	TGTGCCTGGGGCCGGCGACAGGGTAACACCGGGGAGCTGTTTTTT
TRBV12-3/TRBV12-4	TRBJ1-2	few	.	CATKTLSYGYTF	TGTGCCACCAAGACCCTATCATATGGCTACACCTTC
TRBV5-1	TRBJ1-1	.	TRBD1	CASSKRTGGTTEAFF	TGCGCCAGCAGCAAACGGACAGGGGGAACCACTGAAGCTTTCTTT
TRBV4-1	TRBJ1-2	.	.	CASSQDRVSYGYTF	TGCGCCAGCAGCCAAGATCGGGTCTCCTATGGCTACACCTTC
TRBV29-1	TRBJ1-1	many	.	CSVERGNTEAFF	TGCAGTGTTGAGAGGGGTAACACTGAAGCTTTCTTT
TRBV28	TRBJ2-7	few	.	CASSSFLFEQYF	TGTGCCAGCAGTTCCTTTCTATTCGAGCAGTACTTC
TRBV6-1	TRBJ2-1	.	.	CASSDHGTLGANEQFF	TGTGCCAGCAGTGACCACGGGACCCTTGGGGCCAATGAGCAGTTCTTC
TRBV6-1	TRBJ2-1	many	TRBD1	CASSRSPSGTDAYNEQFF	TGTGCCAGCAGTCGCTCTCCCTCCGGGACAGATGCCTACAATGAGCAGTTCTTC
TRBV2	TRBJ2-2	few	TRBD1	CASTLDRATNTGELFF	TGTGCCAGCACCTTAGACAGGGCTACGAACACCGGGGAGCTGTTTTTT
TRBV29-1	TRBJ1-1	.	TRBD1	CSAAGTGGNTEAFF	TGCAGCGCCGCCGGGACAGGAGGGAACACTGAAGCTTTCTTT
TRBV12-5	TRBJ2-7	few	.	CASAPLSRYEQYF	TGTGCTAGTGCCCCCTTGTCCAGGTACGAGCAGTACTTC
TRBV24-1	TRBJ2-1	few	TRBD2	CATSEAGGGNEQFF	TGTGCCACCAGTGAGGCGGGGGGCGGGAATGAGCAGTTCTTC
TRBV6-2/TRBV6-3	TRBJ2-1	.	TRBD2	CASSAGTSQGNEQFF	TGTGCCAGCAGCGCTGGGACTAGTCAAGGCAATGAGCAGTTCTTC
TRBV4-1	TRBJ1-2	.	.	CASSQPGNYGYTF	TGCGCCAGCAGCCAACCGGGGAACTATGGCTACACCTTC
TRBV7-9	TRBJ1-1	few	TRBD1	CASSPPPGTATYTEAFF	TGTGCCAGCAGCCCCCCCCCCGGGACAGCTACGTACACTGAAGCTTTCTTT
TRBV28	TRBJ2-5	many	.	CASSGEGPETQYF	TGTGCCAGCAGTGGAGAGGGCCCGGAGACCCAGTACTTC
TRBV12-3/TRBV12-4	TRBJ1-6	.	TRBD1	CASTRAGGYSPLHF	TGTGCCAGCACCCGGGCAGGGGGATATTCACCCCTCCACTTT
TRBV2	TRBJ1-3	few	.	CASRQEIDWGNTIYF	TGTGCCAGCCGACAGGAGATTGATTGGGGAAACACCATATATTTT
TRBV18	TRBJ2-1	many	TRBD2	CASRRGGIDEQFF	TGTGCCAGCCGGCGGGGGGGCATTGATGAGCAGTTCTTC
TRBV12-3/TRBV12-4	TRBJ1-2	many	.	CASSLWGRYGYTF	TGTGCCAGCAGTTTATGGGGGCGCTATGGCTACACCTTC
TRBV7-6	TRBJ2-2	many	.	CASSLSAVMNTGELFF	TGTGCCAGCAGCTTATCGGCAGTGATGAACACCGGGGAGCTGTTTTTT